These 16 T cell receptor beta chains were all obtained from the same sample, sequenced in a study of blood T cell repertoires in COVID-19. Only in-frame clones appear in the TCRdb table, and some are missing; sequencing was by immunoSEQ multiplex PCR. Of over 90,000 clones in the sample, about 86% were seen once. Sequencing was carried out using peripheral blood. These receptors were collected from a woman aged 55-75 years in a cohort sampled during active or convalescent COVID-19.

V usage is TRBV5-1 and J usage is TRBJ1-5, with 9 bases fitting TRBD1. CDR1 and CDR2 from the germline V gene are SGHRS and YFSETQ. After removal of 4 bases from V and 1 base from J, the junction contained 6 bases not matched to a gene. The CDR3 contains 16 residues. The CDR3 protein is CASSPLGQGSNQPQHF. Here the CDR3 DNA reads TGCGCCAGCAGCCCCCTGGGACAGGGAAGCAATCAGCCCCAGCATTTT.

This chain links TRBV20-1 with TRBJ1-2; D unclear. Between the trimmed V and J ends, which lost 3 bases and 3 bases, there was a span of 11 bases. Germline V gene data show CDR1 as DFQATT and CDR2 as SNEGSKA (reference sequence). The CDR3 totals 13 residues. The CDR3 protein is CSASPGIDYGYTF. The CDR3 nucleotides are TGCAGTGCTAGTCCGGGTATCGACTATGGCTACACCTTC.

The chain combines TRBV19 with TRBJ2-3, with D perhaps matching TRBD2 (5 bases). The CDR3 is 16 residues long. Trimming removed 3 bases at V and 0 bases at J, with 13 bases between. CDR1 LNHDA and CDR2 SQIVND come from the germline V gene (reference sequence). CDR3 amino acids: CASSIMAGSSTDTQYF. For the CDR3, the DNA is TGTGCCAGTAGTATCATGGCGGGCTCTAGCACAGATACGCAGTATTTT.

This clone has just a few counts. The J gene is TRBJ2-7, the V gene TRBV9; 8 bases are a match to TRBD2. Trimming cost V 0 bases and J 0 bases; bases outside gene matches: 5. This CDR3 has 16 residues. Germline lookup yields CDR1 SGDLS and CDR2 YYNGEE. The CDR3 loop reads CASSVDSLAASYEQYF. The DNA of the CDR3 is TGTGCCAGCAGCGTAGATTCACTAGCGGCCTCCTACGAGCAGTACTTC.

There are a few counts of this clone. The J gene is TRBJ1-2, the V gene TRBV28; tentative D call: TRBD1 (5 bases). The V gene's germline CDR1 is MDHEN and CDR2 SYDVKM. The V gene lost 4 bases and the J gene lost 5 bases, with 17 bases spanning the gap. The CDR3 is 15 residues long. The CDR3 sequence: CASSSRLRGNYGYTF. The CDR3 DNA is TGTGCCAGCAGTTCCCGACTTAGGGGTAATTATGGCTACACCTTC.

This chain uses TRBV19 with TRBJ2-5; 8 nucleotides match TRBD1. The CDR3 consists of 15 residues. Germline loops: CDR1 LNHDA, CDR2 SQIVND (reference sequence). Trimming took 4 bases from V and 5 from J; bases not matched to a gene: 9. The CDR3 loop is CASSSLHRGRETQYF. Here the CDR3 DNA reads TGTGCCAGTAGTAGCCTTCACAGGGGGAGGGAGACCCAGTACTTC.

V and J are TRBV6-5 and TRBJ2-5, with TRBD2 identical over 7 bases. The length of the CDR3 is 13 residues. V was pared by 6 bases and J by 4 bases, with 5 bases of the junction left unmatched. Per the germline V gene, CDR1 is MNHEY and CDR2 is SVGAGI. Written as DNA, the CDR3 is TGTGCCAGCAGCGGGGGGACGGGAGAGACCCAGTACTTC. Residues: CASSGGTGETQYF.

J is TRBJ1-3 and V is TRBV6-5; no definite D call. Trimming took 4 bases from V and 0 from J, leaving 7 bases between them. The germline V gene encodes CDR1 MNHEY and CDR2 SVGAGI. This CDR3 has 14 residues. Written as DNA, the CDR3 is TGTGCCAGCAGTTCCGACTTCTCTGGAAACACCATATATTTT. The encoded protein is CASSSDFSGNTIYF.

The V call is TRBV28, the J call TRBJ2-2; possibly TRBD1 for D (6 bases). V lost 0 bases to trimming and J lost 4 bases, with 12 bases between them. The CDR3 sequence is 16 residues long. Per the germline V gene, CDR1 is MDHEN and CDR2 is SYDVKM. The CDR3 DNA is TGTGCCAGCAGTTTATGGCGCGAAGGGGGCACCGGGGAGCTGTTTTTT. Its translation is CASSLWREGGTGELFF. The full variable domain, with the rest looked up from reference TRBV28 and TRBJ2-2, is DVKVTQSSRYLVKRTGEKVFLECVQDMDHENMFWYRQDPGLGLRLIYFSYDVKMKEKGDIPEGYSVSREKKERFSLILESASTNQTSMYLCASSLWREGGTGELFFGEGSRLTVL.

V and J are TRBV19 and TRBJ1-5; D is ambiguous. Trimming took off 5 bases at V and 0 bases at J, with 11 bases between the two ends. Germline values: CDR1 LNHDA, CDR2 SQIVND (reference sequence). This CDR3 is 15 amino acids long. The CDR3 DNA sequence: TGTGCCAGTAGTGCCTTAGTTTATAGCAATCAGCCCCAGCATTTT. Translated: CASSALVYSNQPQHF.

The V call is TRBV6-5, the J call TRBJ2-1; 12 bases are a match to TRBD2. The CDR3 has 15 amino acids. Per the germline V gene, CDR1 is MNHEY and CDR2 is SVGAGI. V lost 6 bases, J lost 7 bases, and 7 bases stayed unmatched. The CDR3 nucleotides are TGTGCCAGCAGGATTACTAGCGGGAGGTCAAATGAGCAGTTCTTC. This gives the protein CASRITSGRSNEQFF.

This clone was picked up a small number of times. The CDR3 DNA is TGTGCCAGTGGCACCACAGGAGGGGGCGAGGGAAAACTGTTTTTT. Translating gives CASGTTGGGEGKLFF. The gene calls are TRBV19 and TRBJ1-4, with 7 bases matching TRBD1. Per germline, CDR1 LNHDA and CDR2 SQIVND (reference sequence). The CDR3 has 15 amino acids. V gave up 8 bases and J gave up 10 bases; unmatched junction bases: 16.

This chain connects TRBV29-1 to TRBJ2-3; 11 bases are a match to TRBD1. V trimming: 6 bases; J trimming: 1 base; junction bases outside the gene matches: 3. This CDR3 is built from 14 residues. The V gene's germline CDR1 is SQVTM and CDR2 ANQGSEA. The CDR3 DNA is TGCAGCGTGGACAGGGGGCGAGGCACAGATACGCAGTATTTT. Protein product: CSVDRGRGTDTQYF.

V gene TRBV6-2 or TRBV6-3 combines with J gene TRBJ2-2, with a possible D match to TRBD1 (5 bases). The CDR3 is made up of 15 amino acids. Germline V gene sequence: CDR1 MNHEY, CDR2 SVGEGT. The ends were cut back, 6 bases at V and 5 bases at J, with 16 bases in the middle. CDR3 DNA sequence: TGTGCCAGCAGCAACCTTAGGGGCGAGACCGGGGAGCTGTTTTTT. This gives the protein CASSNLRGETGELFF.

This chain links TRBV28 with TRBJ1-5; possibly TRBD1 for D (6 bases). The CDR3 spans 14 residues. Per the germline V gene, CDR1 is MDHEN and CDR2 is SYDVKM. The ends were cut back, 7 bases at V and 1 base at J, with 11 bases in the middle. Here the CDR3 DNA reads TGTGCCAGCACCCGGGGGGGCAGCAATCAGCCCCAGCATTTT. The encoded protein is CASTRGGSNQPQHF. Using reference TRBV28 and TRBJ1-5 for the parts outside the CDR3, the full variable domain is DVKVTQSSRYLVKRTGEKVFLECVQDMDHENMFWYRQDPGLGLRLIYFSYDVKMKEKGDIPEGYSVSREKKERFSLILESASTNQTSMYLCASTRGGSNQPQHFGDGTRLSIL.

The genes are TRBV18 and TRBJ1-2; 9 nucleotides align to TRBD1. This CDR3 is 14 amino acids long. The germline gives CDR1 KGHSH, CDR2 LQKENI. V shed 5 bases, J shed 8 bases, and the junction held 9 bases outside the gene matches. The CDR3 sequence is CASSSGQGTSGYTF. As DNA, the CDR3 is TGTGCCAGCTCATCAGGACAGGGGACGTCGGGCTACACCTTC.